What follows are 20 T cell receptor beta chains derived from one specimen sequenced in a study of identical twins. TCRdb analysed the 5' RACE reads with MiXCR anew, one entry per CDR3 protein. The repertoire holds roughly 700,000 distinct CDR3 sequences, with roughly 8% as singletons. These data were likewise used in another study, on yellow fever vaccine responses in identical twins.

Sequences were obtained from PBMCs. The receptors come from a woman between 18 and 30 years old in good health.

This chain connects TRBV6-2 or TRBV6-3 to TRBJ2-5; D not resolved. The V end lost 6 bases, the J end lost 5 bases, and 10 bases lay between the germline ends. Germline V CDR1 and CDR2: MNHEY, SVGEGT. The CDR3 runs 12 residues. The CDR3 DNA is TGTGCCAGCAGCCAGGTAGACGAGACCCAGTACTTC. This gives the protein CASSQVDETQYF.

The V and J genes are TRBV10-3 and TRBJ2-1, with TRBD2 matching over 11 bases. The CDR3 contains 16 residues. Germline lookup yields CDR1 ENHRY and CDR2 SYGVKD. Trimming cost V 9 bases and J 4 bases; bases outside gene matches: 11. CDR3 amino acids: CAIQSTSGIDYNEQFF. CDR3 DNA sequence: TGTGCCATTCAATCGACTAGCGGGATAGATTACAATGAGCAGTTCTTC.

This clonotype has just a few counts. The gene calls are TRBV5-1 and TRBJ1-4, with D possibly being TRBD1 (5 bases). The CDR3 covers 15 residues. Per the germline V gene, CDR1 is SGHRS and CDR2 is YFSETQ. Deletions cut 0 bases from V and 5 bases from J, with 11 bases between. CDR3 loop: CASSLAGPLNEKLFF. For the CDR3, the DNA is TGCGCCAGCAGCTTGGCGGGGCCCCTAAATGAAAAACTGTTTTTT. The entire variable domain, with the rest obtained from reference TRBV5-1 and TRBJ1-4, is as follows: KAGVTQTPRYLIKTRGQQVTLSCSPISGHRSVSWYQQTPGQGLQFLFEYFSETQRNKGNFPGRFSGRQFSNSRSEMNVSTLELGDSALYLCASSLAGPLNEKLFFGSGTQLSVL.

The chain uses TRBV7-9 and TRBJ1-6; TRBD1 matches at 7 bases. This CDR3 is 15 amino acids long. After removal of 5 bases from V and 6 bases from J, the junction contained 7 bases not matched to a gene. The germline CDR1 and CDR2 sequences are SEHNR and FQNEAQ (reference sequence). CDR3 residues: CASSATTGFNSPLHF. For the CDR3, the DNA is TGTGCCAGCAGCGCCACGACAGGGTTTAATTCACCCCTCCACTTT. Based on the CDR3 plus reference TRBV7-9 and TRBJ1-6, the full variable domain is DTGVSQNPRHKITKRGQNVTFRCDPISEHNRLYWYRQTLGQGPEFLTYFQNEAQLEKSRLLSDRFSAERPKGSFSTLEIQRTEQGDSAMYLCASSATTGFNSPLHFGNGTRLTVT.

This clonotype has ten or more counts. The rearrangement uses TRBV11-2 and TRBJ2-1, with 8 bases aligning to TRBD2. The germline V gene encodes CDR1 SGHAT and CDR2 FQNNGV. V was clipped by 4 bases and J by 9 bases; unmatched bases: 5. The CDR3 length is 13 residues. The CDR3 loop reads CASSSGLAAEQFF. In DNA form, the CDR3 reads TGTGCCAGCAGCTCCGGACTAGCCGCTGAGCAGTTCTTC.

This clonotype was detected a few times. J is TRBJ2-2 and V is TRBV12-3 or TRBV12-4; perhaps D is TRBD1 or TRBD2 (5 bases each). This CDR3 is built from 16 residues. V was clipped by 3 bases and J by 7 bases, with 18 bases between them. The CDR3 here is CASSFPLGEKGGELFF. The DNA for the CDR3 is TGTGCCAGCAGTTTCCCCTTGGGGGAAAAGGGCGGGGAGCTGTTTTTT.

This clonotype was counted ten times or more. The rearrangement uses TRBV12-3 or TRBV12-4 and TRBJ2-1; D unresolved. V was clipped by 2 bases and J by 2 bases, with 7 bases between them. This CDR3 comprises 14 residues. The CDR3 reads CASSLSAAYNEQFF. The CDR3 DNA follows: TGTGCCAGCAGTTTATCTGCAGCCTACAATGAGCAGTTCTTC.

The gene calls are TRBV11-2 and TRBJ2-2; 11 nucleotides agree with TRBD1. Germline values: CDR1 SGHAT, CDR2 FQNNGV. CDR3 length: 18 amino acids. Trimming removed 1 base from V and 6 bases from J; junction bases left unmatched: 10. DNA of the CDR3: TGTGCCAGCAGCTTAGGTGGACAGGGGGCTCTTGGGTCCGGGGAGCTGTTTTTT. Protein: CASSLGGQGALGSGELFF.

This clonotype was seen a handful of times. This sequence joins TRBV7-8 and TRBJ2-7; D remains unclear. Trimming took off 5 bases at V and 4 bases at J, with 15 bases between the two ends. The germline V gene has CDR1 SGHVS and CDR2 FQNEAQ. The CDR3 is made up of 14 amino acids. CDR3 loop: CASSLSEIRYEQYF. The CDR3 coding sequence is TGTGCCAGCAGCCTGAGTGAGATTCGATACGAGCAGTACTTC.

The chain joins TRBV4-1 to TRBJ2-7; tentative D call: TRBD1 (6 bases). CDR3 length equals 17 residues. V was cut by 4 bases and J by 2 bases, with 21 bases left in between. Germline CDR1 MGHRA, CDR2 YSYEKL. The CDR3 sequence: CASSLGLVGTTPYEQYF. CDR3 in DNA: TGCGCCAGCAGCCTGGGGCTCGTGGGGACAACTCCCTACGAGCAGTACTTC.

The rearrangement joins TRBV29-1 to TRBJ2-7, with 13 nucleotides matching TRBD2. This CDR3 contains 13 residues. V dropped 6 bases and J dropped 5; count of bases not matched to a gene: 4. Germline values: CDR1 SQVTM, CDR2 ANQGSEA. The DNA for the CDR3 is TGCAGCGTCGGGGGACTAGCGGGAAACGAGCAGTACTTC. Protein sequence: CSVGGLAGNEQYF.

The chain carries TRBV3-1 and TRBJ2-7; no firm D call. V dropped 4 bases and J dropped 5 bases, with 12 bases sitting between them. The CDR3 has 13 amino acids. Germline CDR1 is LGHDT and CDR2 is YNNKEL (reference sequence). The CDR3 DNA is TGTGCCAGCAGCCTCCTTACTCGAGACGAGCAGTACTTC. As protein: CASSLLTRDEQYF.

This clonotype has only a few counts. The chain employs TRBV27 and TRBJ2-3; the D gene is possibly TRBD1 (5 bases). Germline loops: CDR1 MNHEY, CDR2 SMNVEV (reference sequence). The CDR3 is 12 residues long. V lost 9 bases and J lost 3, with 10 bases in between. The CDR3 region has the DNA TGTGCCAGTGGACATTTTACAGATACGCAGTATTTT. It yields the protein CASGHFTDTQYF.

This clonotype was seen only a few times. The chain recombines TRBV6-2 or TRBV6-3 with TRBJ1-1; 7 bases line up with TRBD1. The ends lost 5 bases at V and 0 bases at J; junction bases unmatched: 6. CDR3 size: 15 residues. Germline CDR1 reads MNHEY; CDR2 reads SVGEGT. The CDR3 region has the DNA TGTGCCAGCAGTCGCGGGGGACAGCTGAACACTGAAGCTTTCTTT. This sequence encodes CASSRGGQLNTEAFF.

This clonotype was seen a handful of times. The chain combines TRBV20-1 with TRBJ2-3; 13 positions agree with TRBD2. V lost 1 base, J lost 6 bases, and 7 bases stayed unmatched. From germline, CDR1 is DFQATT and CDR2 SNEGSKA (reference sequence). CDR3 size: 16 residues. This chain's CDR3 is CSARGVLAGGFDTQYF. DNA for the CDR3: TGCAGTGCTAGAGGAGTACTAGCGGGAGGGTTTGATACGCAGTATTTT.

This clonotype turned up a few times. This chain joins TRBV5-1 and TRBJ2-1; D possibly matches TRBD1 or TRBD2 (6 bases each). The CDR3 is made up of 17 amino acids. With 4 bases removed from V and 7 bases from J, the gap between germline ends came to 24 bases. CDR1 is SGHRS, CDR2 YFSETQ, per germline. In nucleotides, the CDR3 is TGCGCCAGCAGCCCGTCCGGCGGAGGGGGAATTGAGAATGAGCAGTTCTTC. Amino acid sequence: CASSPSGGGGIENEQFF.

This clonotype was counted many times. V usage is TRBV27 and J usage is TRBJ1-6; D is undetermined. The V end was cut by 6 bases, the J end by 10 bases, with 19 bases between. There are 15 residues in the CDR3. The germline CDR1 and CDR2 sequences are MNHEY and SMNVEV (reference sequence). DNA of the CDR3: TGTGCCAGCAGCCACCGTACGGGAGTAGGATCACCCCTCCACTTT. This sequence encodes CASSHRTGVGSPLHF.

The table lists this clonotype with many counts. The chain is built from TRBV7-6 and TRBJ1-1; D may be TRBD1 (5 bases). With 5 bases removed from V and 4 bases from J, the gap between germline ends came to 20 bases. This CDR3 has 16 residues. Looked up from germline, CDR1 is SGHVS and CDR2 is FNYEAQ. CDR3 region: CASSLGALGRATEAFF. In DNA, the CDR3 is TGTGCCAGCAGCCTAGGGGCCCTGGGAAGGGCCACTGAAGCTTTCTTT.

This clonotype was detected many times. The chain uses TRBV5-6 and TRBJ1-1; D call uncertain. Germline V gives CDR1 SGHDT, CDR2 YYEEEE. This CDR3 contains 15 residues. V lost 1 base and J lost 7, with 17 bases in between. The CDR3 is CASSLTIQEPYEAFF. The DNA of the CDR3 is TGTGCCAGCAGCTTGACGATCCAAGAGCCCTATGAAGCTTTCTTT. Variable domain in full (rest from reference TRBV5-6 and TRBJ1-1): DAGVTQSPTHLIKTRGQQVTLRCSPKSGHDTVSWYQQALGQGPQFIFQYYEEEERQRGNFPDRFSGHQFPNYSSELNVNALLLGDSALYLCASSLTIQEPYEAFFGQGTRLTVV.

The chain couples TRBV5-1 to TRBJ2-7, with TRBD1 identical over 9 bases. This CDR3 comprises 16 residues. After removal of 0 bases from V and 6 bases from J, the junction contained 10 bases not matched to a gene. Germline V gene sequence: CDR1 SGHRS, CDR2 YFSETQ. CDR3 nucleotides: TGCGCCAGCAGCTTGGACCCGACAGGGGGGGGATCCGAGCAGTACTTC. It specifies CASSLDPTGGGSEQYF.